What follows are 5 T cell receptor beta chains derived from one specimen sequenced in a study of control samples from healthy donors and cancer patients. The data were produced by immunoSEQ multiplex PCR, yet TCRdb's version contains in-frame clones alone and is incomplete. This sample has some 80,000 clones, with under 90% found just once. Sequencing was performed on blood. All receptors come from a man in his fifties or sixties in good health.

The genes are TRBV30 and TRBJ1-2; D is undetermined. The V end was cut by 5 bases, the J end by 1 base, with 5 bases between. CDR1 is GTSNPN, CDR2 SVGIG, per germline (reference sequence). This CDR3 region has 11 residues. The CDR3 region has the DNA TGTGCCTGGCAGGATAACTATGGCTACACCTTC. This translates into CAWQDNYGYTF.

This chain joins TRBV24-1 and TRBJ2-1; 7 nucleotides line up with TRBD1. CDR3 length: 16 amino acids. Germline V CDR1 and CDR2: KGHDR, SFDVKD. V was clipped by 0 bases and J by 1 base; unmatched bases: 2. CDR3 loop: CATSDLAGGSYNEQFF. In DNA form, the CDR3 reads TGTGCCACCAGTGATTTGGCAGGGGGATCCTACAATGAGCAGTTCTTC.

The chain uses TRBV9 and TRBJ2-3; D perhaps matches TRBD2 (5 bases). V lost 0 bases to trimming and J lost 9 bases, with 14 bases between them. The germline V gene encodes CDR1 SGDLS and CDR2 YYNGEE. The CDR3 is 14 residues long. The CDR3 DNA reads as TGTGCCAGCAGCGTAGCTACGGACTTGGGGACGCAGTATTTT. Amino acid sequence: CASSVATDLGTQYF.

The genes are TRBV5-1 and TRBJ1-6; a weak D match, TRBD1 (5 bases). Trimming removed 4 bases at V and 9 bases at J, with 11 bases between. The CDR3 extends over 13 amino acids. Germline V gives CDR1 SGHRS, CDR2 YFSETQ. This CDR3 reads CASSLDSTSPLHF. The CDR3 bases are TGCGCCAGCAGCCTTGACAGTACTTCACCCCTCCACTTT.

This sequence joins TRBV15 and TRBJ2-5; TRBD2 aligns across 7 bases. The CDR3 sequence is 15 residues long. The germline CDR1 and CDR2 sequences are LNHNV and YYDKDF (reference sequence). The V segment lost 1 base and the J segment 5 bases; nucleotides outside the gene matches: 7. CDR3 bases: TGTGCCACCAGCAGAGGAATGAGGGGAGGGGAGACCCAGTACTTC. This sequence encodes CATSRGMRGGETQYF.